These T cell receptor beta chains were read from a single sample in a study of cytomegalovirus exposure and HLA in healthy donors. Assay: immunoSEQ multiplex PCR; the TCRdb copy retains only in-frame clones and omits some. The data show approximately 200,000 clones, with less than 85% seen just once and more than 1.5% held by the top ten. Specimen: PBMCs. The receptor source for this set is a girl aged 5 to 17 in good health and CMV-seropositive. CDR3s include the opening cysteine and the closing phenylalanine or tryptophan. The D gene is left open where the match is weak. Size is stated for part of the rows, as once, few or many counts, or as a class when the clone is expanded.

clone size,V gene,J gene,D gene,CDR3 DNA,CDR3 protein
-,TRBV5-6,TRBJ2-3,-,TGTGCCAGCAGCTTGACCAGGGTTAAAGATACGCAGTATTTT,CASSLTRVKDTQYF
-,TRBV7-7,TRBJ1-1,TRBD1,TGTGCCAGCAGCTTAGGGAGGACAGGGGGGAACACTGAAGCTTTCTTT,CASSLGRTGGNTEAFF
-,TRBV10-1,TRBJ2-1,TRBD2,TGCGCCAGCAGTCTAGCGGGGGGGAATGAGCAGTTCTTC,CASSLAGGNEQFF
-,TRBV9,TRBJ2-5,TRBD1,TGTGCCAGCAGCGCCGGGACAGGGTGGCAAGAGACCCAGTACTTC,CASSAGTGWQETQYF
few,TRBV20-1,TRBJ1-1,-,TGCAGTGCACCTGACAGCAAAGCTTTCTTT,CSAPDSKAFF
few,TRBV2,TRBJ1-5,TRBD1,TGTGCCAGCAGTGTTGAGACAGGGGGTTTTCAGCCCCAGCATTTT,CASSVETGGFQPQHF
-,TRBV9,TRBJ2-3,TRBD2,TGTGCCAGCAGCGAGCGGGCCCTCGCGGGGGGGCTCACAGATACGCAGTATTTT,CASSERALAGGLTDTQYF
-,TRBV7-2,TRBJ2-3,TRBD2,TGTGCCAGCAGCTTCGGACTAGCGGGGGACACAGATACGCAGTATTTT,CASSFGLAGDTDTQYF
-,TRBV30,TRBJ1-4,TRBD1,TGTGCCTGGAGCCGGAGACAGGGAACTAATGAAAAACTGTTTTTT,CAWSRRQGTNEKLFF
-,TRBV6-6,TRBJ1-2,-,TGTGCCAGCAGCACACCCCATAGCGGGGCGCGCTACACCTTC,CASSTPHSGARYTF
-,TRBV4-3,TRBJ2-1,TRBD1,TGCGCCAGCAGCCAACGCGGGACAGGGAAATTCTTC,CASSQRGTGKFF
-,TRBV19,TRBJ2-5,-,TGTGCCAGTAGTACCGGCAGGGCAGAGACCCAGTACTTC,CASSTGRAETQYF
-,TRBV19,TRBJ2-5,TRBD2,TGTGCCAGTAAGACTAGCGGAAAGCAAGAGACCCAGTACTTC,CASKTSGKQETQYF
-,TRBV6-5,TRBJ1-6,-,TGTGCCAGCAGTTACTACACCGGGTCCTATAATTCACCCCTCCACTTT,CASSYYTGSYNSPLHF
-,TRBV14,TRBJ1-2,-,TGTGCCAGCAGCCCCGCAGGGCCTTATGGCTACACCTTC,CASSPAGPYGYTF
-,TRBV30,TRBJ1-2,TRBD1,TGTGCCTGGAGTCCGAGACCCCGGGACAGGGCTAACTATGGCTACACCTTC,CAWSPRPRDRANYGYTF
-,TRBV29-1,TRBJ1-5,TRBD1,TGCAGCGTCGCCCCCGGGACAGGGGATCAGCCCCAGCATTTT,CSVAPGTGDQPQHF
-,TRBV9,TRBJ2-3,TRBD1,TGTGCCAGCAGCGTTCCAGGGGGCTCGGGAGATACGCAGTATTTT,CASSVPGGSGDTQYF
-,TRBV18,TRBJ2-1,-,TGTGCCAGCTCAACCGAAACGTCCCTTACAATCAATGAGCAGTTCTTC,CASSTETSLTINEQFF
-,TRBV11-3,TRBJ1-1,-,TGTGCCAGCAGCTTTGGAGGGAGGACTGAAGCTTTCTTT,CASSFGGRTEAFF
-,TRBV27,TRBJ2-5,TRBD1,TGTGCCAGCAGTCCGGGGACAGGGTGGACCCAGTACTTC,CASSPGTGWTQYF
-,TRBV9,TRBJ2-2,-,TGTGCCAGCAGCGTAGCTGCGACAGAGAACACCGGGGAGCTGTTTTTT,CASSVAATENTGELFF
-,TRBV19,TRBJ2-7,TRBD2,TGTGTCAGTAGTATTACGGCTATTAGCGGGGGGTCCTACGAGCAGTACTTC,CVSSITAISGGSYEQYF
-,TRBV5-1,TRBJ1-4,-,TGCGCCAGCAGCTTCGCGGGCGAAGATGAAAAACTGTTTTTT,CASSFAGEDEKLFF
few,TRBV5-1,TRBJ2-7,-,TGCGCCAGCAGCCCAGACTCCGGCTCCTACGAGCAGTACTTC,CASSPDSGSYEQYF
-,TRBV29-1,TRBJ1-1,-,TGCAGCGCTTCCAGGGGCTTGGAAAATGCTTTCTTT,CSASRGLENAFF
-,TRBV6-5,TRBJ1-5,-,TGTGCCAGCAGTGCGGGGGTCAATCAGCCCCAGCATTTT,CASSAGVNQPQHF
-,TRBV4-1,TRBJ2-6,TRBD1,TGCGCCAGCAGCCAAGGGGACAGTCAGGCTGGGGCCAACGTCCTGACTTTC,CASSQGDSQAGANVLTF
-,TRBV7-2,TRBJ2-2,-,TGTGCCAGCAGCTTACGGACCGGGGAGCTGTTTTTT,CASSLRTGELFF
-,TRBV6-5,TRBJ1-1,-,TGTGCCAGCAGCTCCCCCGCGGAGGGGATATCTTTCTTT,CASSSPAEGISFF
-,TRBV27,TRBJ1-5,-,TGTGCCAGCAGTGAGTTCGGGGTAGGTCTTCAGCCCCAGCATTTT,CASSEFGVGLQPQHF